The next 9 T cell receptor beta chains were all read from a single sample in a study of response to subunit inactivated influenza vaccine. TCRdb redid the calling of the RT-PCR reads with MiXCR, one entry per CDR3 protein. In the table there are almost 250,000 distinct CDR3 sequences, 12% of which are singletons. The specimen was non-naive T cells sorted from PBMCs, collected roughly 2 weeks before vaccination. Every receptor here comes from a man aged 45-60 years who received an inactivated influenza vaccine.

The chain joins TRBV15 to TRBJ1-5; D gene uncertain. This CDR3 contains 14 residues. Germline V gene sequence: CDR1 LNHNV, CDR2 YYDKDF (reference sequence). Trimming took 5 bases from V and 0 from J, leaving 8 bases between them. Here the CDR3 DNA reads TGTGCCACCAGCCGAGGGCATAGCAATCAGCCCCAGCATTTT. Its protein is CATSRGHSNQPQHF.

This clonotype was recorded a few times. CDR3 residues: CASSRGLGSNQPQHF. CDR3 nucleotides: TGTGCCAGCAGCCGCGGGTTGGGTAGCAATCAGCCCCAGCATTTT. The chain combines TRBV3-1 with TRBJ1-5; D unresolved. The CDR3 contains 15 residues. Trimming cost V 4 bases and J 0 bases, with 10 bases left between them. Germline V gene lookup returns CDR1 LGHDT and CDR2 YNNKEL (reference sequence).

This clonotype has just a few counts. The V call is TRBV7-9, the J call TRBJ2-7; D is perhaps TRBD1 (5 bases). Germline V gene sequence: CDR1 SEHNR, CDR2 FQNEAQ (reference sequence). The CDR3 has 14 residues. V lost 5 bases and J 5 bases, leaving 16 bases between the germline ends. This chain's CDR3 is CASSQGRAPHEQYF. Here the CDR3 DNA reads TGTGCCAGCAGCCAAGGCAGGGCGCCCCACGAGCAGTACTTC.

This chain uses TRBV12-5 with TRBJ1-2; D not resolved. The germline gives CDR1 LGHNT, CDR2 FRNRAP. This CDR3 is 15 amino acids long. V gave up 2 bases and J gave up 1 base, with 11 bases separating them. CDR3 DNA sequence: TGTGCTAGTGGTTTGAATAATTACCTTAACTATGGCTACACCTTC. It translates to CASGLNNYLNYGYTF.

This clonotype was seen a few times. The V and J genes are TRBV4-3 and TRBJ1-1, with 7 bases that match TRBD1. The ends lost 4 bases at V and 5 bases at J; junction bases unmatched: 10. CDR3 length: 15 residues. CDR1 and CDR2 (germline): LGHNA, YSLEER. The CDR3 DNA is TGCGCCAGCAGCCTTCGGTCGACAGGGAGGACTGAAGCTTTCTTT. Translating it yields CASSLRSTGRTEAFF.

The chain carries TRBV28 and TRBJ2-7; D not resolved. V lost 7 bases, J lost 5 bases, and 21 bases lay in between. The CDR3 sequence is 15 residues long. Germline CDR1 is MDHEN and CDR2 is SYDVKM. The CDR3 sequence is CASTLGYGSFNEQYF. CDR3 nucleotide sequence: TGTGCCAGCACCTTAGGGTACGGCTCCTTTAACGAGCAGTACTTC.

The chain employs TRBV20-1 and TRBJ2-1; D ambiguous. Trimming removed 6 bases at V and 5 bases at J, with 26 bases between. Per germline, CDR1 DFQATT and CDR2 SNEGSKA (reference sequence). CDR3 size: 17 residues. CDR3 bases: TGCAGTGCACCCATCACGCCCAGAATGGGATTGAACAATGAGCAGTTCTTC. This translates into CSAPITPRMGLNNEQFF.

This clonotype occurred many times. V gene TRBV5-1 combines with J gene TRBJ1-2; no clear D. Per germline, CDR1 SGHRS and CDR2 YFSETQ. With 0 bases removed from V and 2 bases from J, the gap between germline ends came to 11 bases. The CDR3 is made up of 15 amino acids. The CDR3 protein is CASSLDGKLNYGYTF. The CDR3 DNA reads TGCGCCAGCAGCTTGGACGGCAAATTGAACTATGGCTACACCTTC.

This clonotype was detected a few times. This chain uses TRBV7-2 with TRBJ2-6; possibly TRBD1 for D (5 bases). Germline assignment: CDR1 SGHTA and CDR2 FQGNSA. V lost 6 bases, J lost 0 bases, and 9 bases lay in between. This CDR3 spans 15 amino acids. This chain's CDR3 is CASRHRNSGANVLTF. For the CDR3, the DNA is TGTGCCAGCAGGCACAGGAACTCTGGGGCCAACGTCCTGACTTTC.